One and the same sample provided the 30 T cell receptor beta chains below, sequenced in a study of tumor-infiltrating lymphocytes in primary liver carcinoma. The researchers produced TCR beta cDNA from about 510 ng total RNA with a constant-region primer. Libraries covering TCR beta were generated through three nested multiplex PCR rounds (using a slightly modified ARM-PCR). The first two PCR rounds used TRBV1-TRBV30 forward primers with a C-beta reverse primer, about 10 cycles each. TCRdb fed the multiplex PCR reads into MiXCR, producing one record per CDR3 protein. The sample contains some 110,000 distinct CDR3 sequences, 64% of which appear only once. DNA and RNA were both co-extracted from roughly 18-30 mg of bulk tissue that had not been sorted. Sequencing was carried out using liver tumor tissue from sampling region 3. The subset: tumor region T3, left-lateral pole. These receptors all stem from a woman aged 55 to 70 with primary liver carcinoma and hepatitis B virus infection.

On this clonotype: A much larger clone lies a single base off, so this may be a read error. The V call is TRBV7-9, the J call TRBJ2-7; D may match TRBD1 or TRBD2 (5 bases each). V was pared by 3 bases and J by 2 bases, with 11 bases between. Per germline, CDR1 SEHNR and CDR2 FQNEAQ (reference sequence). The CDR3 contains 14 residues. CDR3 protein: CASSLDKGPYEQYF. The CDR3 nucleotides are TGTGCCAGCAGCTTGGACAAGGGACCCTACGAGCAGTACTTC.

The rearrangement joins TRBV5-1 to TRBJ1-4, with 7 nucleotides matching TRBD1. The germline V gene has CDR1 SGHRS and CDR2 YFSETQ. The CDR3 loop spans 15 amino acids. With V trimmed by 0 bases and J by 7 bases, 6 bases remained unmatched. The CDR3 DNA follows: TGCGCCAGCAGCTTGGAAGGGGGCGTTGGTGAAAAACTGTTTTTT. Translation gives CASSLEGGVGEKLFF.

This clonotype was detected ten times or more. The chain couples TRBV7-9 to TRBJ2-3, with 11 bases identical to TRBD2. With 3 bases clipped from V and 3 bases from J, the junction kept 2 bases outside the gene matches. CDR1 and CDR2 (germline): SEHNR, FQNEAQ (reference sequence). This CDR3 spans 15 amino acids. DNA for the CDR3: TGTGCCAGCAGCTTCGGACTAGCGGGTACAGATACGCAGTATTTT. This sequence encodes CASSFGLAGTDTQYF.

As concerns this clonotype: This could be a read error, since a much larger clone is one nucleotide away. V is TRBV5-6 and J is TRBJ1-5; 8 bases map to TRBD1. The CDR3 totals 15 residues. CDR1 and CDR2 from the germline V gene are SGHDT and YYEEEE. Trimming removed 0 bases from V and 7 bases from J; junction bases left unmatched: 6. CDR3 bases: TGTGCCAGCAGCTTGGGGACAGGGTGCAGGCAGCCCCAGCATTTT. Protein sequence: CASSLGTGCRQPQHF.

A note on this clonotype: This may be a read error, as it is one base from a much larger clone. This chain connects TRBV13 to TRBJ2-5, with a weak D call TRBD2 (5 bases). This CDR3 has 13 residues. Germline assignment: CDR1 PRHDT and CDR2 FYEKMQ (reference sequence). V dropped 5 bases and J dropped 4 bases, with 11 bases sitting between them. In nucleotides, the CDR3 is TGTGCCAGCAGCATACGTGAGGGAGAGACCCAGTACTTC. This codes for CASSIREGETQYF. Variable domain in full (rest from reference TRBV13 and TRBJ2-5): AAGVIQSPRHLIKEKRETATLKCYPIPRHDTVYWYQQGPGQDPQFLISFYEKMQSDKGSIPDRFSAQQFSDYHSELNMSSLELGDSALYFCASSIREGETQYFGPGTRLLVL.

This clonotype was found once. It is likely a read error, because the conserved phenylalanine at the end of the CDR3 is missing. The rearrangement uses TRBV6-2 or TRBV6-3 and TRBJ1-1, with a possible D match to TRBD1 (5 bases). The CDR3 is 13 residues long. Germline V gene sequence: CDR1 MNHEY, CDR2 SVGEGT. V lost 7 bases and J lost 1, with 10 bases in between. The CDR3: CASTPTANTEAFL. The CDR3 DNA is TGTGCCAGCACTCCGACAGCGAACACTGAAGCTTTCCTT.

This clonotype is termed medium-sized. DNA for the CDR3: TGTGCCAGCAGTGTTGGACCCAGGGGTGAGACCCAGTACTTC. Encoded protein: CASSVGPRGETQYF. This rearrangement joins TRBV11-2 to TRBJ2-5; maybe TRBD1 (6 bases). The germline CDR1 and CDR2 sequences are SGHAT and FQNNGV. The V end was cut by 6 bases, the J end by 5 bases, with 16 bases between. The CDR3 has 14 amino acids. The full variable domain, in which reference TRBV11-2 and TRBJ2-5 provide the parts outside the CDR3, is EAGVAQSPRYKIIEKRQSVAFWCNPISGHATLYWYQQILGQGPKLLIQFQNNGVVDDSQLPKDRFSAERLKGVDSTLKIQPAKLEDSAVYLCASSVGPRGETQYFGPGTRLLVL.

With respect to this clonotype: One end of the junction does not line up with germline, which may come from a read error. The V call is TRBV11-2, the J call TRBJ2-7; TRBD1 is a possible D gene (5 bases). CDR3 size: 15 residues. Germline V lookup: CDR1 SGHAT, CDR2 FQNNGV. The DNA of the CDR3 is TGTGTCAGCAGCTTAGACACAGGCTATACGTCCGAGCGGTACTTC. Residues: CVSSLDTGYTSERYF.

As concerns this clonotype: It is likely a read error, because the conserved phenylalanine at the end of the CDR3 is missing. The rearrangement uses TRBV10-2 and TRBJ1-1, with a tentative D call TRBD1 (6 bases). The CDR3 contains 14 residues. The germline CDR1 and CDR2 sequences are WSHSY and SAAADI. The CDR3: CASRAGTRNTEAFS. The CDR3, as DNA: TGCGCCAGCAGGGCGGGGACAAGAAACACCGAAGCTTTCTCT.

This clonotype was observed at least ten times. This chain connects TRBV12-3 or TRBV12-4 to TRBJ2-3; possible D gene TRBD1, 6 bases. V lost 6 bases and J lost 0, with 13 bases in between. CDR3 length equals 15 residues. The CDR3 is CASSRGQISTDTQYF. The CDR3 coding sequence is TGTGCCAGCAGCCGCGGACAGATTAGCACAGATACGCAGTATTTT.

About this clonotype: A junction end diverges from the germline sequence, so it may reflect a read error. The V gene is TRBV11-2, the J gene TRBJ2-3, with TRBD2 identical over 7 bases. Germline V gene sequence: CDR1 SGHAT, CDR2 FQNNGV. CDR3 length equals 17 residues. Written as DNA, the CDR3 is TGTGCTAGCAGCCCCGTGTGTGGCGGGAGCCCCACAGATACGCAGTATTTT. Protein product: CASSPVCGGSPTDTQYF.

The sample holds one count of this clonotype. One junction end disagrees with the germline gene, perhaps due to a read error. This sequence joins TRBV5-6 and TRBJ2-1; 7 positions agree with TRBD2. The CDR3 has 16 amino acids. Per germline, CDR1 SGHDT and CDR2 YYEEEE. CDR3 sequence reads: CTSSLKLAQSNNEQFF. The CDR3 DNA sequence: TGTACCAGCAGCTTAAAACTAGCGCAATCAAACAATGAGCAGTTCTTC.

V is TRBV27 and J is TRBJ1-1; D is perhaps TRBD1 (5 bases). V lost 3 bases to trimming and J lost 5 bases, with 13 bases between them. CDR1 and CDR2 from the germline V gene are MNHEY and SMNVEV (reference sequence). CDR3 length equals 14 residues. The CDR3 is CASSFVGAETEAFF. DNA for the CDR3: TGTGCCAGCAGTTTTGTAGGGGCGGAGACTGAAGCTTTCTTT.

Many counts were recorded for this clonotype. The chain couples TRBV6-6 to TRBJ1-5, with D perhaps TRBD1 (6 bases). The V gene lost 8 bases and the J gene lost 2 bases, with 16 bases spanning the gap. CDR3 length equals 15 residues. From germline, CDR1 is MNHNY and CDR2 SVGAGI (reference sequence). The CDR3 DNA follows: TGTGCCAGCCTCGACAGGCCCTTGGGCAATCAGCCCCAGCATTTT. Residues: CASLDRPLGNQPQHF.

On this clonotype: A read error may explain this, as a much larger clone is one base away. V gene TRBV29-1 combines with J gene TRBJ2-5; 10 bases agree with TRBD2. CDR3 length: 13 amino acids. The V gene end was trimmed by 8 bases and the J gene end by 9 bases; junction bases not matched to a gene: 12. Germline V CDR1 and CDR2: SQVTM, ANQGSEA. The CDR3 nucleotides are TGCAGCACGACCCAAGCGGGAGGGGAGGCCCAGTACTTC. It yields the protein CSTTQAGGEAQYF.

Turning to this clonotype: One junction end disagrees with the germline gene, perhaps due to a read error. CDR3 DNA sequence: TGCCCCAGCAGTGTGGGGACAGGGGGCACCGGGCAGCTGTTTTTT. Translated: CPSSVGTGGTGQLFF. V and J are TRBV10-2 and TRBJ2-2, with TRBD1 identical over 12 bases. CDR1 WSHSY and CDR2 SAAADI come from the germline V gene. This CDR3 contains 15 residues.

A remark on this clonotype: A much larger clone differs by one base, so this may be a read error. V and J are TRBV6-1 and TRBJ1-6; D not certain. CDR3 length: 12 residues. The germline V gene encodes CDR1 MNHNS and CDR2 SASEGT. CDR3 sequence reads: CASGIANSPPHF. CDR3 nucleotides: TGTGCCAGCGGAATCGCGAATTCACCCCCCCACTTT.

V and J are TRBV11-2 and TRBJ2-3; no definite D call. V lost 2 bases and J lost 6, with 9 bases in between. CDR1 is SGHAT, CDR2 FQNNGV, per germline. The CDR3 length is 13 residues. CDR3 sequence (DNA): TGTGCCAGCAGCTTAAGCATCACGGATACGCAGTATTTT. As protein: CASSLSITDTQYF.

The chain couples TRBV29-1 to TRBJ2-1, with 7 bases matching TRBD1. CDR3 size: 14 residues. Germline assignment: CDR1 SQVTM and CDR2 ANQGSEA. The junction had 8 bases not matched to a gene; V was cut back by 8 bases and J by 1 base. The CDR3 region has the DNA TGCAGCTTGAGGGCAGGGGGATCCTACAATGAGCAGTTCTTC. This codes for CSLRAGGSYNEQFF.

A remark on this clonotype: One junction end does not reproduce the germline sequence, and a read error may be involved. This rearrangement joins TRBV5-6 to TRBJ2-1; D may be TRBD1 (5 bases). From germline, CDR1 is SGHDT and CDR2 YYEEEE. CDR3 length: 15 residues. CDR3 in amino acids: CVSSLGLHRGDEQFF. The CDR3 DNA reads as TGTGTCAGCAGCTTGGGGCTGCACCGTGGGGATGAGCAGTTCTTC.

As regards this clonotype: This may be a read error, as it is one base from a much larger clone. The chain uses TRBV13 and TRBJ2-7; 7 bases agree with TRBD1. Germline CDR1 PRHDT, CDR2 FYEKMQ (reference sequence). CDR3 size: 14 residues. Trimming removed 7 bases from V and 4 bases from J; junction bases left unmatched: 10. The CDR3 reads CASNEDRRAYEQYF. The CDR3 coding sequence is TGTGCCAGCAACGAGGACAGGAGAGCTTACGAGCAGTACTTC. The full variable domain, with the rest looked up from reference TRBV13 and TRBJ2-7, is AAGVIQSPRHLIKEKRETATLKCYPIPRHDTVYWYQQGPGQDPQFLISFYEKMQSDKGSIPDRFSAQQFSDYHSELNMSSLELGDSALYFCASNEDRRAYEQYFGPGTRLTVT.

This clonotype was counted at least ten times. The chain joins TRBV29-1 to TRBJ1-4; tentative D call: TRBD1 (6 bases). Germline V lookup: CDR1 SQVTM, CDR2 ANQGSEA. This CDR3 spans 14 amino acids. V was clipped by 6 bases and J by 8 bases, with 19 bases between them. The CDR3 region has the DNA TGCAGCGTCGCCGACGGAGGTACAGGGGAAAAACTGTTTTTT. This translates into CSVADGGTGEKLFF.

The V call is TRBV29-1, the J call TRBJ2-7; D is possibly TRBD2 (6 bases). The CDR3 sequence is 13 residues long. From germline, CDR1 is SQVTM and CDR2 ANQGSEA. Trimming removed 4 bases at V and 6 bases at J, with 16 bases between. CDR3 DNA sequence: TGCAGCGTTGGGGGGATACCGGGAGCCGAGCAGTACTTC. Translating gives CSVGGIPGAEQYF.

As to this clonotype: The junction differs from germline at one of its ends, possibly a read error. V gene TRBV6-1 combines with J gene TRBJ2-1, with TRBD1 as a possible D gene (5 bases). This CDR3 comprises 15 residues. Germline lookup yields CDR1 MNHNS and CDR2 SASEGT. This CDR3 is CASGERGWVRNEQFF. Written as DNA, the CDR3 is TGTGCCAGCGGTGAAAGGGGATGGGTCAGGAATGAGCAGTTCTTC.

Comment on this clonotype: Possible read error: a much larger clone is one base away. The V and J genes are TRBV7-8 and TRBJ2-5; D gene ambiguous. Germline V gene data show CDR1 as SGHVS and CDR2 as FQNEAQ. Trimming took off 7 bases at V and 5 bases at J, with 14 bases between the two ends. The CDR3 is made up of 13 amino acids. CDR3 nucleotide sequence: TGTGCCAGCACCAGCCCGAGAGCGGAGACCCAGTACTTC. As protein: CASTSPRAETQYF.

With regard to this clonotype: This may be a read error, as it is one base from a much larger clone. V usage is TRBV5-6 and J usage is TRBJ2-5; 8 bases agree with TRBD1. The V gene's germline CDR1 is SGHDT and CDR2 YYEEEE. The CDR3 totals 17 residues. The CDR3 DNA is TGTGCCATCAGCTTGGAAGGGCAGGGGGCATACCAAGAGACCCAGTACTTC. It is translated as CAISLEGQGAYQETQYF. The full variable domain, completed using reference TRBV5-6 and TRBJ2-5, is DAGVTQSPTHLIKTRGQQVTLRCSPKSGHDTVSWYQQALGQGPQFIFQYYEEEERQRGNFPDRFSGHQFPNYSSELNVNALLLGDSALYLCAISLEGQGAYQETQYFGPGTRLLVL.

In its sample, this clonotype was seen many times. This chain connects TRBV6-1 to TRBJ1-1; 7 nucleotides agree with TRBD1. The length of the CDR3 is 13 residues. CDR1 and CDR2 (germline): MNHNS, SASEGT. V shed 7 bases and J 4 bases; nucleotides not matched to a gene: 6. The chain's CDR3 is CASTLGQVTEAFF. For the CDR3, the DNA is TGTGCCAGCACTCTAGGACAGGTCACTGAAGCTTTCTTT.

A word on this clonotype: Relative to the germline gene, one junction end is altered; a read error may explain this. V gene TRBV7-3 combines with J gene TRBJ2-6, with D possibly being TRBD1 (5 bases). Germline CDR1 reads SGHTA; CDR2 reads FQGTGA. This CDR3 has 17 residues. The CDR3 DNA reads as TGTGCCAGCAGCTTGACTGGCAGGGCTAGTGGGGCCAACGCCCTGACTTTC. This translates into CASSLTGRASGANALTF.

On this clonotype itself: With a much larger clone just one base away, this may be a read error. The CDR3 loop reads CVSSTHRGNTIYF. Here the CDR3 DNA reads TGCGTCAGCAGCACCCACAGGGGAAACACCATATATTTT. This chain connects TRBV4-1 to TRBJ1-3, with D perhaps TRBD1 (5 bases). The CDR3 runs 13 residues. The germline V gene encodes CDR1 MGHRA and CDR2 YSYEKL.

CDR3 amino acids: CASSLQGGQFF. The CDR3, as DNA: TGTGCCAGCAGTTTACAGGGGGGGCAGTTCTTC. J is TRBJ2-1 and V is TRBV28; D may be TRBD1 (7 bases). The CDR3 totals 11 residues. In germline, CDR1 is MDHEN, CDR2 SYDVKM. V gave up 2 bases and J gave up 12 bases, with 8 bases separating them.